Below, 2 T cell receptor beta chains from the same sample are listed, as sequenced in a study of blood T cell repertoires in COVID-19. This table comes from immunoSEQ multiplex PCR, and its TCRdb copy is limited to in-frame clones, with some not included. The sample yields 160,000 or so clones, about 81% seen once. Sequencing used peripheral blood. The origin of the receptors is a human donor in a cohort sampled during active COVID-19.

The rearrangement links TRBV5-8 to TRBJ1-5, with no clear D. CDR1 is SGHTS and CDR2 is YDEGEE in the germline V gene. This CDR3 is built from 11 residues. V was trimmed by 4 bases and J by 7 bases, leaving 6 bases between them. In nucleotides, the CDR3 is TGTGCCAGCAGCCCGGAGCAGCCCCAGCATTTT. Amino acid sequence: CASSPEQPQHF.

This clone was found once. The gene calls are TRBV30 and TRBJ2-7; TRBD1 matches 10 bases. The trim removed 5 bases at V and 2 bases at J, leaving 15 bases unmatched. Germline CDR1 reads GTSNPN; CDR2 reads SVGIG (reference sequence). This CDR3 spans 17 amino acids. The CDR3 sequence is CAWEDIRDRGYPYEQYF. The CDR3 DNA reads as TGTGCCTGGGAGGATATCCGGGACAGGGGATACCCCTACGAGCAGTACTTC.